These T cell receptor beta chains were read from a single sample in a study of blood T cell repertoires in COVID-19. Sequenced by immunoSEQ multiplex PCR; TCRdb stores in-frame clones only, minus some. The sample consists of fewer than 400,000 clones, 85% of them appearing once. Material for sequencing was peripheral blood. The receptor source for this set is a woman younger than 35 with acute or convalescent COVID-19. Both conserved end residues are part of each CDR3. A D gene is named only where the DNA matches it firmly. Rows give clone size only sometimes, using once, few, many, or a class for an expanded clone.

14,TRBJ1-4,TRBV29-1,.,TRBD1,CSVSLTGGREKLFF,TGCAGCGTGTCACTGACAGGGGGCCGTGAAAAACTGTTTTTT
14,TRBJ1-5,TRBV3-1/TRBV3-2,.,TRBD1,CASSPRTGNQPQHF,TGTGCCAGCAGCCCTCGGACAGGGAATCAGCCCCAGCATTTT
18,TRBJ1-6,TRBV28,.,TRBD1,CASSFPRQGSSYNSPLHF,TGTGCCAGCAGTTTCCCAAGACAGGGTAGCTCCTATAATTCACCCCTCCACTTT
18,TRBJ1-3,TRBV4-1,.,TRBD1,CASSRAYRGESSGNTIYF,TGCGCCAGCAGCCGCGCCTACAGGGGCGAAAGCTCTGGAAACACCATATATTTT
15,TRBJ1-5,TRBV24-1,.,.,CATSEGDFSNQPQHF,TGTGCCACCAGTGAGGGGGACTTTAGCAATCAGCCCCAGCATTTT
15,TRBJ2-7,TRBV4-1,.,TRBD1,CASSQERQGSFEQYF,TGCGCCAGCAGCCAAGAAAGACAGGGTTCCTTCGAGCAGTACTTC
14,TRBJ1-1,TRBV5-6,once,.,CASSLLIAGLEAFF,TGTGCCAGCAGCTTGCTCATTGCAGGCCTTGAAGCTTTCTTT
13,TRBJ2-3,TRBV1,once,.,CTSSHSLGDTQYF,TGCACCAGCAGCCATTCCCTAGGTGATACGCAGTATTTT
15,TRBJ2-7,TRBV24-1,.,TRBD1,CATSESGTGKPEQYF,TGTGCCACCAGTGAGTCCGGGACAGGGAAACCCGAGCAGTACTTC
16,TRBJ2-5,TRBV7-2,.,TRBD2,CASSLGGAGAQETQYF,TGTGCCAGCAGCTTAGGGGGAGCGGGGGCCCAAGAGACCCAGTACTTC
15,TRBJ1-2,TRBV28,.,.,CASSLGGVGAHGYTF,TGTGCCAGCAGTTTAGGCGGTGTGGGGGCTCATGGCTACACCTTC
17,TRBJ2-3,TRBV7-9,few,TRBD2,CASSLNPRGGFTDTQYF,TGTGCCAGCAGCTTAAACCCCCGGGGGGGGTTCACAGATACGCAGTATTTT
15,TRBJ1-5,TRBV6-5,.,.,CASSRTGGSNQPQHF,TGTGCCAGCAGTCGCACGGGAGGAAGCAATCAGCCCCAGCATTTT
14,TRBJ2-1,TRBV23-1,.,TRBD2,CASAIGLAGNEQFF,TGCGCCAGCGCGATCGGACTAGCGGGGAATGAGCAGTTCTTC
11,TRBJ2-7,TRBV6-5,.,.,CASRTSSEQYF,TGTGCCAGCAGGACTAGTTCCGAGCAGTACTTC
13,TRBJ1-6,TRBV19,few,.,CASRTGGGSPLHF,TGTGCCAGTCGTACGGGGGGCGGTTCACCCCTCCACTTT
17,TRBJ2-5,TRBV11-2,.,TRBD1,CASSLDYGQGALETQYF,TGTGCCAGCAGCTTAGATTACGGCCAGGGGGCTTTAGAGACCCAGTACTTC
17,TRBJ2-2,TRBV2,.,TRBD2,CASKPGLAGTNTGELFF,TGTGCCAGCAAACCCGGACTAGCGGGCACTAACACCGGGGAGCTGTTTTTT
15,TRBJ2-3,TRBV2,.,TRBD2,CASKELREATDTQYF,TGTGCCAGCAAAGAACTCCGGGAGGCCACAGATACGCAGTATTTT
15,TRBJ1-4,TRBV14,.,TRBD1,CASSQQGQGYEKLFF,TGTGCCAGCAGCCAACAGGGACAGGGTTATGAAAAACTGTTTTTT
17,TRBJ1-2,TRBV2,.,TRBD1,CASSEAGTGVSNYGYTF,TGTGCCAGCAGTGAAGCCGGGACAGGGGTATCTAACTATGGCTACACCTTC
16,TRBJ1-5,TRBV5-6,.,.,CASSGGPIDPYQPQHF,TGTGCCAGCAGCGGGGGCCCTATTGACCCCTATCAGCCCCAGCATTTT
16,TRBJ2-1,TRBV14,.,TRBD2,CASSQDRLAGVGEQFF,TGTGCCAGCAGCCAAGATCGTCTAGCGGGGGTCGGTGAGCAGTTCTTC